This T cell receptor (beta chain) was captured by sequencing in a study of PD-L1 blockade in urothelial cancer. The time point here: pretreatment peripheral blood. With V trimmed by 4 bases and J by 8 bases, 11 bases remained unmatched. Germline V gives CDR1 SGHRS, CDR2 YFSETQ. The CDR3 extends over 15 amino acids. Method: immunoSEQ multiplex PCR; TCRdb's copy keeps in-frame clones and lacks some. The data contain 40,000 or so clones, roughly four fifths of them seen just once; the ten biggest clones take up about 6.8%. The TCR was taken from a man aged 60-69 years with urothelial cancer. The sequences come from PBMCs, collected around atezolizumab (anti-PD-L1) treatment. The chain links TRBV5-1 to TRBJ1-4; 7 bases line up with TRBD1. CDR3 loop: CASSPSTGSGEKLFF. The CDR3 nucleotides are TGCGCCAGCAGCCCGTCGACAGGGAGTGGGGAAAAACTGTTTTTT.